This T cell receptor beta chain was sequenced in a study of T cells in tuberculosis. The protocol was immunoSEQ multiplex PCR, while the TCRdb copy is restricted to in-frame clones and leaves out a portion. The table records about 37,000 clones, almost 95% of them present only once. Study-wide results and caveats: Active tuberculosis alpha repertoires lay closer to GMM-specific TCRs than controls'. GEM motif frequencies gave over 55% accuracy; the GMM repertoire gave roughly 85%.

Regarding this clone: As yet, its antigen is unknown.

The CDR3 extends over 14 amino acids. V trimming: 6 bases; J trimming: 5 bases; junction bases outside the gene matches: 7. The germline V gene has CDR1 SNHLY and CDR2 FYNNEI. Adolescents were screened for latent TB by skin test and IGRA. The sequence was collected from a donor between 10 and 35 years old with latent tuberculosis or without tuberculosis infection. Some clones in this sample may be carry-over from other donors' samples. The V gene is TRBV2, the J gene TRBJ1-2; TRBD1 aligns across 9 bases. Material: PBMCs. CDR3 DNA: TGTGCCAGCAGGCGACAGGGGGAAGGGTATGGCTACACCTTC. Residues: CASRRQGEGYGYTF. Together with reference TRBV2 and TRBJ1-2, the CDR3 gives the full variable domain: EPEVTQTPSHQVTQMGQEVILRCVPISNHLYFYWYRQILGQKVEFLVSFYNNEISEKSEIFDDQFSVERPDGSNFTLKIRSTKLEDSAMYFCASRRQGEGYGYTFGSGTRLTVV.